This record concerns one T cell receptor beta chain sequence. The CDR3 is made up of 15 amino acids. From germline, CDR1 is SGDLS and CDR2 YYNGEE. V was pared by 2 bases and J by 8 bases, with 5 bases of the junction left unmatched. Clones were sequenced by immunoSEQ multiplex PCR, and TCRdb holds only the in-frame ones, with some missing. The data contain more than 250,000 clones, more than 70% of them singletons. The data stem from a study of blood T cell repertoires in COVID-19. Study at large: Samples taken during acute and convalescent COVID-19 were collected in the United States, Italy and Spain. From T cells, B-cell-depleted T cells, or PBMCs came the material, which was cDNA or gDNA.

The sequence derives from a man between 18 and 29 years old who had recovered from COVID-19. Sequencing used peripheral blood. V gene TRBV9 combines with J gene TRBJ2-1, with 12 positions matching TRBD2. The CDR3 region has the DNA TGTGCCAGCAGCGTCCGACTAGCGGGAGTCGATGAGCAGTTCTTC. This sequence encodes CASSVRLAGVDEQFF.